Below are 10 T cell receptor beta chains sequenced from a single sample in a study of shared clonotypes between healthy human individuals. Assay: immunoSEQ multiplex PCR; the TCRdb copy retains only in-frame clones and omits some. The sample contains about 2 million clones, roughly 96% of which appear only once. The sequenced sample consisted of naive CD4+ T cells sorted from blood. Regarding subset: CD45RA+ positively selected. Receptor source: a man aged 18 to 30 in good health.

As regards this clone: A much larger clonotype is one base distant, so this may be a read error. This sequence joins TRBV5-6 and TRBJ2-7; D remains unclear. Germline lookup yields CDR1 SGHDT and CDR2 YYEEEE. The CDR3 is 11 amino acids. The CDR3 nucleotides are TGTGCCAGCAGCATGTTCTACGAGCAGCACTTC. This translates into CASSMFYEQHF.

J is TRBJ1-3 and V is TRBV18, with D possibly TRBD1 on 5 matching bases. The CDR3 totals 17 residues. With 0 bases removed from V and 0 bases from J, the gap between germline ends came to 12 bases. Germline CDR1 is KGHSH and CDR2 is LQKENI. CDR3 protein: CASSPPTAWDSGNTIYF. In nucleotides, the CDR3 is TGTGCCAGCTCACCACCGACAGCTTGGGACTCTGGAAACACCATATATTTT.

In nucleotides, the CDR3 is TGTGCCAGCAGTTTATTGAAGGGGCTGAACACTGAAGCTTTCTTT. It yields the protein CASSLLKGLNTEAFF. The rearrangement joins TRBV28 to TRBJ1-1, with TRBD1 as a possible D gene (5 bases). V was pared by 1 base and J by 0 bases, with 9 bases between. Germline loops: CDR1 MDHEN, CDR2 SYDVKM. CDR3 size: 15 residues.

This chain links TRBV18 with TRBJ2-7, with 7 bases aligning to TRBD1. J lost 0 bases, V lost 3 bases, and 11 bases had no gene match. The CDR3 has 17 amino acids. Germline lookup yields CDR1 KGHSH and CDR2 LQKENI. The CDR3 bases are TGTGCCAGCTCACCGGTGGGATGGCAGGGGGTCTCCTACGAGCAGTACTTC. It yields the protein CASSPVGWQGVSYEQYF.

The genes are TRBV27 and TRBJ1-2; no clear D. The CDR3 runs to 15 residues. Trimming pared 0 bases from V and 0 bases from J, leaving 8 bases between. Germline CDR1 is MNHEY and CDR2 is SMNVEV (reference sequence). CDR3 nucleotide sequence: TGTGCCAGCAGTTTATCTGGTAGAGCTAACTATGGCTACACCTTC. This gives the protein CASSLSGRANYGYTF.

The chain uses TRBV7-6 and TRBJ2-2; D gene unclear. This CDR3 is built from 13 residues. V was cut by 1 base and J by 7 bases, with 7 bases left in between. CDR1 SGHVS and CDR2 FNYEAQ come from the germline V gene. The CDR3 DNA reads as TGTGCCAGCAGCTTAGTAGGCATCGGGGAGCTGTTTTTT. It is translated as CASSLVGIGELFF.

Concerning this clone: This same CDR3 is encoded by further DNA sequences in the sample. The chain recombines TRBV18 with TRBJ1-5; 11 positions match TRBD1. J gave up 0 bases and V 3 bases, and 1 base lay outside the gene matches. The CDR3 length is 16 residues. Per the germline V gene, CDR1 is KGHSH and CDR2 is LQKENI. The CDR3 DNA is TGTGCCAGCTCACCGGGACAGGGGGATAGCAATCAGCCCCAGCATTTT. This encodes CASSPGQGDSNQPQHF. Filled out from reference TRBV18 and TRBJ1-5, the complete variable domain reads NAGVMQNPRHLVRRRGQEARLRCSPMKGHSHVYWYRQLPEEGLKFMVYLQKENIIDESGMPKERFSAEFPKEGPSILRIQQVVRGDSAAYFCASSPGQGDSNQPQHFGDGTRLSIL.

J is TRBJ1-3 and V is TRBV5-1; D is uncertain. The CDR3 extends over 16 amino acids. From germline, CDR1 is SGHRS and CDR2 YFSETQ. V was trimmed by 0 bases and J by 2 bases, leaving 12 bases between them. CDR3 DNA: TGCGCCAGCAGCTTGGGGCCGGGGTCGGCTGGAAACACCATATATTTT. This gives the protein CASSLGPGSAGNTIYF.

The rearrangement uses TRBV5-1 and TRBJ2-2; D is perhaps TRBD1 or TRBD2 (5 bases each). The CDR3 sequence is 15 residues long. The germline V gene encodes CDR1 SGHRS and CDR2 YFSETQ. Deletions cut 0 bases from V and 6 bases from J, with 12 bases between. The CDR3 region has the DNA TGCGCCAGCAGCTTGGCGGCCAGGGAGTCCGGGGAGCTGTTTTTT. This translates into CASSLAARESGELFF.

The chain has TRBV2 and TRBJ1-1; possible D gene TRBD1, 6 bases. Looked up from germline, CDR1 is SNHLY and CDR2 is FYNNEI. This CDR3 is built from 14 residues. Trimming left V 6 bases short and J 7 bases short, with 18 bases between. As DNA, the CDR3 is TGTGCCAGCAGGATCCTCATGGGGGCGAATGAAGCTTTCTTT. This gives the protein CASRILMGANEAFF.